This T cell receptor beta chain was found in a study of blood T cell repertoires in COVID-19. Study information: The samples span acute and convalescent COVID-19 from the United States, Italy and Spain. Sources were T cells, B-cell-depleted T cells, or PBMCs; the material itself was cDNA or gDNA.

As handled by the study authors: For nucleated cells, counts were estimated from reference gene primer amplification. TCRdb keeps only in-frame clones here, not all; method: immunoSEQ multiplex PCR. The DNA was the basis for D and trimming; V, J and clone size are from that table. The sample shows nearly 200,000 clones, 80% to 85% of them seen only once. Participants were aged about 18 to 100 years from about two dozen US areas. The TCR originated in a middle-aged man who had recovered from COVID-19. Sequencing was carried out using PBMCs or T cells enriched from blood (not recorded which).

This chain's CDR3 is CASSLEHYTDTQYF. The CDR3 DNA sequence: TGCGCCAGCAGCTTGGAACACTACACAGATACGCAGTATTTT. The V and J genes are TRBV5-1 and TRBJ2-3; D uncertain. The CDR3 consists of 14 residues. Trimming shortened V by 0 bases and J by 2 bases, and 7 bases separated the two germline ends. The germline CDR1 and CDR2 sequences are SGHRS and YFSETQ.